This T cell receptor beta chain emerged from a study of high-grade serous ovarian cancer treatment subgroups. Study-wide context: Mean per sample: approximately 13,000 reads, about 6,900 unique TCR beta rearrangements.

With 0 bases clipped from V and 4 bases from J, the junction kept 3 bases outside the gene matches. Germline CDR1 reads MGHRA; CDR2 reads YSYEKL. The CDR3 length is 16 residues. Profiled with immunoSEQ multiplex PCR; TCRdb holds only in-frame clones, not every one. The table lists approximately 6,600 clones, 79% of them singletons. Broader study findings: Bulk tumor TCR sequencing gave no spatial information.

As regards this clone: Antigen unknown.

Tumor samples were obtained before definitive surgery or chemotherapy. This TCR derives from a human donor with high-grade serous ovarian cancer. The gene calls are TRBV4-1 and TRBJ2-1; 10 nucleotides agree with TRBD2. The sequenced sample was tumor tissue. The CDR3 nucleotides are TGCGCCAGCAGCCAAGAAACTAGCGGGACATACAATGAGCAGTTCTTC. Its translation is CASSQETSGTYNEQFF.